These 10 T cell receptor beta chains originate from one sample sequenced in a study of blood T cell repertoires in COVID-19. Clones were read by immunoSEQ multiplex PCR, and TCRdb kept only the in-frame ones, dropping some. The data hold a few hundred thousand clones, with around 87% observed a single time. The sequencing input was peripheral blood. The receptors derive from a human donor in a cohort sampled during active COVID-19.

The gene calls are TRBV12-3 or TRBV12-4 and TRBJ2-7; D possibly corresponds to TRBD1 (5 bases). This CDR3 has 13 amino acids. V was clipped by 1 base and J by 6 bases, with 10 bases between them. This CDR3 is CASSLGPGREQYF. The CDR3 nucleotides read TGTGCCAGCAGTTTAGGCCCAGGGCGCGAGCAGTACTTC.

This chain connects TRBV5-1 to TRBJ2-2; TRBD1 aligns across 8 bases. The V and J ends lost 1 base and 6 bases, in that order; junction bases with no gene match: 8. CDR3 length: 16 amino acids. Germline-derived CDR1 and CDR2 are SGHRS and YFSETQ. CDR3 nucleotide sequence: TGCGCCAGCAGCTTGCCTCAGGCAGGGGGCGCCGGGGAGCTGTTTTTT. Translation: CASSLPQAGGAGELFF.

The gene calls are TRBV19 and TRBJ1-4; 7 nucleotides align to TRBD1. J gave up 8 bases and V 6 bases, and 9 bases lay outside the gene matches. The CDR3 runs 14 residues. Germline V CDR1 and CDR2: LNHDA, SQIVND (reference sequence). The CDR3 spells CASRPDREHEKLFF. In nucleotides, the CDR3 is TGTGCCAGTAGGCCAGACAGGGAGCACGAAAAACTGTTTTTT.

This chain connects TRBV3-1 (or the pseudogene TRBV3-2) to TRBJ2-5; possible D gene TRBD2, 5 bases. The CDR3 spans 17 residues. V was clipped by 1 base and J by 0 bases, with 15 bases between them. In germline, CDR1 is LGHDT, CDR2 YNNKEL (reference sequence). The CDR3 coding sequence is TGTGCCAGCAGCCAAGGAATCGAGGGAGCGTACCAAGAGACCCAGTACTTC. It codes for CASSQGIEGAYQETQYF.

The chain combines TRBV15 with TRBJ2-7; D not resolved. The germline CDR1 and CDR2 sequences are LNHNV and YYDKDF (reference sequence). Between the trimmed V and J ends, which lost 5 bases and 0 bases, there was a span of 11 bases. CDR3 length equals 14 residues. The CDR3 DNA reads as TGTGCCACCAGCGTCGGCGGTAGCTCCTACGAGCAGTACTTC. The encoded protein is CATSVGGSSYEQYF. The complete variable domain, with remaining parts taken from reference TRBV15 and TRBJ2-7, reads DAMVIQNPRYQVTQFGKPVTLSCSQTLNHNVMYWYQQKSSQAPKLLFHYYDKDFNNEADTPDNFQSRRPNTSFCFLDIRSPGLGDTAMYLCATSVGGSSYEQYFGPGTRLTVT.

J is TRBJ2-3 and V is TRBV9; 8 bases align to TRBD1. V lost 2 bases to trimming and J lost 1 base; unmatched junction nucleotides: 6. The germline V gene encodes CDR1 SGDLS and CDR2 YYNGEE. This CDR3 comprises 16 residues. In nucleotides, the CDR3 is TGTGCCAGCAGCGTCGGACAGGGCGCGGGCACAGATACGCAGTATTTT. Translation: CASSVGQGAGTDTQYF. Supplemented by reference TRBV9 and TRBJ2-3, the full variable domain reads DSGVTQTPKHLITATGQRVTLRCSPRSGDLSVYWYQQSLDQGLQFLIQYYNGEERAKGNILERFSAQQFPDLHSELNLSSLELGDSALYFCASSVGQGAGTDTQYFGPGTRLTVL.

J is TRBJ1-4 and V is TRBV28; the match to TRBD1 covers 9 bases. In germline, CDR1 is MDHEN, CDR2 SYDVKM. This CDR3 region has 15 residues. The CDR3 region has the DNA TGTGCTACGAAAACTCCTGGGACAGGGAGGGAAAAACTGTTTTTT. Its protein product is CATKTPGTGREKLFF.

The CDR3 DNA is TGTGCCAGCAGTCTCGGCGGGAGTGGCACCGGGGAGCTGTTTTTT. It specifies CASSLGGSGTGELFF. The V call is TRBV27, the J call TRBJ2-2, with 7 bases lining up with TRBD2. The length of the CDR3 is 15 residues. The junction had 7 bases not matched to a gene; V was cut back by 5 bases and J by 4 bases. Germline V gene sequence: CDR1 MNHEY, CDR2 SMNVEV (reference sequence).

The V call is TRBV4-1, the J call TRBJ2-2; a weak D match, TRBD2 (6 bases). With 0 bases removed from V and 4 bases from J, the gap between germline ends came to 15 bases. The CDR3 has 17 amino acids. CDR1 is MGHRA and CDR2 is YSYEKL in the germline V gene. CDR3 sequence: CASSQEGGTVRTGELFF. DNA of the CDR3: TGCGCCAGCAGCCAAGAAGGAGGGACGGTTCGCACCGGGGAGCTGTTTTTT.

V and J are TRBV9 and TRBJ1-4; D is unresolved. CDR1 is SGDLS, CDR2 YYNGEE, per germline. This CDR3 has 13 residues. V dropped 2 bases and J dropped 13 bases, with 15 bases sitting between them. The CDR3 sequence: CASSVRTRIRLFF. CDR3 in DNA: TGTGCCAGCAGCGTCCGGACTAGGATAAGACTGTTTTTT.